These 13 T cell receptor beta chains share one sample of origin, sequenced in a study of beta chain features in type 1 diabetes. Study findings and constraints: Moderate yet significant TCRB CDR3 shortening was seen in Type 1 diabetes patients in all four CD4+ subsets.

The study reverse transcribed the entire isolated RNA, so it sequenced expressed TCRB transcripts. Some clones are missing from TCRdb's copy, which holds only in-frame ones; the method was immunoSEQ multiplex PCR. The repertoire holds 150,000 to 200,000 clones, with approximately 62% as singletons. Antigens of these TCRs are unknown. The sequencing input was naive CD4+ T cells from blood. The receptors here all came from a man aged 25-40 years with type 1 diabetes.

The chain combines TRBV5-1 with TRBJ2-5; TRBD2 matches 8 bases. V was pared by 2 bases and J by 2 bases, with 5 bases of the junction left unmatched. Germline CDR1 is SGHRS and CDR2 is YFSETQ. This CDR3 spans 15 amino acids. The DNA of the CDR3 is TGCGCCAGCAGCTTAGTAGCGGGGATTCAAGAGACCCAGTACTTC. This encodes CASSLVAGIQETQYF.

This clone was detected only a few times. The chain couples TRBV18 to TRBJ2-2; no clear D gene. The CDR3 is made up of 12 amino acids. Trimming took 1 base from V and 7 from J, leaving 4 bases between them. From germline, CDR1 is KGHSH and CDR2 LQKENI. CDR3 residues: CASSPQDGELFF. DNA of the CDR3: TGTGCCAGCTCACCACAGGACGGGGAGCTGTTTTTT.

This chain's CDR3 is CASSAGTGESTGELFF. The CDR3, as DNA: TGCGCCAGCAGCGCAGGGACAGGGGAAAGCACCGGGGAGCTGTTTTTT. This sequence joins TRBV4-1 and TRBJ2-2, with 10 bases aligning to TRBD1. CDR1 is MGHRA, CDR2 YSYEKL, per germline. The ends lost 5 bases at V and 4 bases at J; junction bases unmatched: 7. The CDR3 extends over 16 amino acids.

The gene calls are TRBV18 and TRBJ2-1; no clear D gene. The germline V and J ends were trimmed by 3 bases and 5 bases, with 14 bases remaining between them. Germline V lookup: CDR1 KGHSH, CDR2 LQKENI. The CDR3 length is 15 residues. The DNA of the CDR3 is TGTGCCAGCTCACCGCGAAGAGAGACAAACAATGAGCAGTTCTTC. It translates to CASSPRRETNNEQFF.

The genes are TRBV28 and TRBJ2-2, with 10 nucleotides matching TRBD1. The CDR3 is made up of 15 amino acids. The germline CDR1 and CDR2 sequences are MDHEN and SYDVKM. After removal of 3 bases from V and 3 bases from J, the junction contained 1 base not matched to a gene. The CDR3 nucleotides read TGTGCCAGCAGTTTGGGACAGGGGTACACCGGGGAGCTGTTTTTT. Encoded protein: CASSLGQGYTGELFF.

This chain joins TRBV29-1 and TRBJ2-2, with D uncertain. Per germline, CDR1 SQVTM and CDR2 ANQGSEA. V lost 6 bases and J 1 base, leaving 6 bases between the germline ends. The CDR3 totals 12 residues. Here the CDR3 reads CSVWENTGELFF. The CDR3 nucleotides read TGCAGCGTCTGGGAGAACACCGGGGAGCTGTTTTTT.

The chain uses TRBV2 and TRBJ1-2; no clear D. This CDR3 is built from 13 residues. V was shortened by 2 bases and J by 7 bases, with 11 bases between the two germline ends. Germline CDR1 SNHLY, CDR2 FYNNEI. The CDR3 spells CASSERGDGGYTF. CDR3 in DNA: TGTGCCAGCAGTGAACGTGGGGATGGTGGCTACACCTTC.

For this clone: The junction departs from germline at one end; a sequencing error may be responsible. This chain links TRBV13 with TRBJ1-2, with D unresolved. The CDR3 contains 16 residues. Germline CDR1 and CDR2: PRHDT and FYEKMQ (reference sequence). CDR3: CASSLEWTAVNDGYTF. CDR3 coding DNA: TGTGCCAGCAGCTTAGAATGGACGGCAGTTAACGATGGCTACACCTTC.

The rearrangement uses TRBV9 and TRBJ2-3; 8 bases align to TRBD1. From germline, CDR1 is SGDLS and CDR2 YYNGEE. Trimming at V came to 2 bases and at J to 7 bases, leaving 3 bases not matched to a gene. This CDR3 region has 13 residues. CDR3 sequence reads: CASSVGQGNTQYF. The CDR3 DNA reads TGTGCCAGCAGCGTTGGACAGGGTAATACGCAGTATTTT.

The chain uses TRBV7-6 and TRBJ2-1; D tentatively fits TRBD1 or TRBD2 (5 bases each). This CDR3 comprises 12 residues. Trimming shortened V by 5 bases and J by 10 bases, and 12 bases separated the two germline ends. Germline lookup yields CDR1 SGHVS and CDR2 FNYEAQ. CDR3 sequence reads: CASSERGAEQFF. The CDR3, as DNA: TGTGCCAGCAGCGAGAGGGGTGCGGAGCAGTTCTTC.

In this sample, this clone turned up a few times. The chain has TRBV29-1 and TRBJ2-7; weak D call: TRBD1 (5 bases). CDR1 is SQVTM and CDR2 is ANQGSEA in the germline V gene. The CDR3 spans 12 residues. The CDR3 loop reads CSVSQGDYEQYF. In DNA, the CDR3 is TGCAGTGTGTCGCAGGGCGACTACGAGCAGTACTTC.

A few counts support this clone. The CDR3: CASSRTVQETQYF. The CDR3 coding sequence is TGTGCCAGCTCACGGACAGTACAAGAGACCCAGTACTTC. The chain couples TRBV18 to TRBJ2-5; a weak D match, TRBD1 (6 bases). CDR1 is KGHSH and CDR2 is LQKENI in the germline V gene. This CDR3 has 13 amino acids. V was clipped by 4 bases and J by 2 bases, with 8 bases between them. The full variable domain, with the rest looked up from reference TRBV18 and TRBJ2-5, is NAGVMQNPRHLVRRRGQEARLRCSPMKGHSHVYWYRQLPEEGLKFMVYLQKENIIDESGMPKERFSAEFPKEGPSILRIQQVVRGDSAAYFCASSRTVQETQYFGPGTRLLVL.

V usage is TRBV5-4 and J usage is TRBJ1-1; D is uncertain. The V gene lost 4 bases and the J gene lost 1 base, with 14 bases spanning the gap. The CDR3 contains 15 residues. The germline V gene encodes CDR1 SGHNT and CDR2 YYREEE (reference sequence). CDR3 protein: CASSRPSAGNTEAFF. In DNA form, the CDR3 reads TGTGCCAGCAGCCGCCCCTCGGCCGGGAACACTGAAGCTTTCTTT.